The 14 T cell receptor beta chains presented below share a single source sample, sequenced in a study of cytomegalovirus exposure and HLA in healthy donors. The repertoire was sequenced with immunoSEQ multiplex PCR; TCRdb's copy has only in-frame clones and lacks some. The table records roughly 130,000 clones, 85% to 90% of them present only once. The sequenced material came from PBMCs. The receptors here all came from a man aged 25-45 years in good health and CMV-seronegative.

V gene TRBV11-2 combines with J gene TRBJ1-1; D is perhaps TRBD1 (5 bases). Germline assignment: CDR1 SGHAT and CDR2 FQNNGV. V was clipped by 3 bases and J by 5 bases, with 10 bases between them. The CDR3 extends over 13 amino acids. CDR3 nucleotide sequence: TGTGCCAGCAGCTTGCCCCAGGGTACTGAAGCTTTCTTT. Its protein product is CASSLPQGTEAFF.

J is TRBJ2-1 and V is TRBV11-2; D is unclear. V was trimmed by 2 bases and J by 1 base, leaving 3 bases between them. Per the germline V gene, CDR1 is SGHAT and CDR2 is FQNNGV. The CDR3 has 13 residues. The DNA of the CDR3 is TGTGCCAGCAGCTTAACATCCTACAATGAGCAGTTCTTC. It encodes CASSLTSYNEQFF. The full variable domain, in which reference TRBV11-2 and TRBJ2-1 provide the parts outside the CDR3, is EAGVAQSPRYKIIEKRQSVAFWCNPISGHATLYWYQQILGQGPKLLIQFQNNGVVDDSQLPKDRFSAERLKGVDSTLKIQPAKLEDSAVYLCASSLTSYNEQFFGPGTRLTVL.

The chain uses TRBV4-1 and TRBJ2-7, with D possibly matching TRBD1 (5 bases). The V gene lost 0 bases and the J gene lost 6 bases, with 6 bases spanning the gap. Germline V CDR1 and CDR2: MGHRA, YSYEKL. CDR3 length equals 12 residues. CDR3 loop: CASSQEGVEQYF. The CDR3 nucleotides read TGCGCCAGCAGCCAAGAAGGGGTCGAGCAGTACTTC.

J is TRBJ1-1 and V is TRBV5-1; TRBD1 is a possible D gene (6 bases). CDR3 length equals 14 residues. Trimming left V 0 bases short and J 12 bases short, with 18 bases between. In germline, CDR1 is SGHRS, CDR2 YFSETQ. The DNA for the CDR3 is TGCGCCAGCAGCTTGGGTGTGTCAGGGGCTGGAACTTTCTTT. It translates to CASSLGVSGAGTFF.

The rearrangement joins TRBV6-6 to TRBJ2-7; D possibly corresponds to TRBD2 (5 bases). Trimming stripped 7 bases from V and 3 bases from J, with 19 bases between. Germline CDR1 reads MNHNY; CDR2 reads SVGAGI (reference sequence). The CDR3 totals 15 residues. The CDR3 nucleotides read TGTGCCAGCACCCTCTGGGCAGGACTCGTCTACGAGCAGTACTTC. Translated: CASTLWAGLVYEQYF.

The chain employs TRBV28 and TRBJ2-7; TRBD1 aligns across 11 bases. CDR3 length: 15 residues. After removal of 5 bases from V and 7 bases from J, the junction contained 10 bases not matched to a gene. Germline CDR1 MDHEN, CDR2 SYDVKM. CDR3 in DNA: TGTGCCAGCAGTCCGCGGACAGGGGGCTATAGTGAGCAGTACTTC. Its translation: CASSPRTGGYSEQYF.

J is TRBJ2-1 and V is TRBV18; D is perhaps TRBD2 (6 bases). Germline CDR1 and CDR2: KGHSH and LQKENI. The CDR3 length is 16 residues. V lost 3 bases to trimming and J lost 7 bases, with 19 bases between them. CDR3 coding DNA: TGTGCCAGCTCACCGGAGGGAAACAGGCTCGGGAATGAGCAGTTCTTC. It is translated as CASSPEGNRLGNEQFF.

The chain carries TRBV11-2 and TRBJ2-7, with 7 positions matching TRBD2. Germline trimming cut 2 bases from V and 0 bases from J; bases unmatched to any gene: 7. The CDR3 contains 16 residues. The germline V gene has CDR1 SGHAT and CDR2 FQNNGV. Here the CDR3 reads CASSLSGGSSSYEQYF. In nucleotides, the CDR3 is TGTGCCAGCAGCTTATCCGGCGGGAGTAGCTCCTACGAGCAGTACTTC.

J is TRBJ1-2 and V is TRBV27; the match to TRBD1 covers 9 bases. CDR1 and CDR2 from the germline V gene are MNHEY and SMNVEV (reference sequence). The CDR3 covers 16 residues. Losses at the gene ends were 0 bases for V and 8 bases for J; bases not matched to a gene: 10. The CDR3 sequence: CASSLSLQGARRGYTF. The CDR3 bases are TGTGCCAGCAGTTTATCGCTACAGGGGGCGCGTCGAGGCTACACCTTC.

This chain's CDR3 is CASSYKTTGLNTEAFF. As DNA, the CDR3 is TGTGCCAGCAGTTACAAAACGACAGGGCTTAACACTGAAGCTTTCTTT. The chain is built from TRBV6-5 and TRBJ1-1, with 7 nucleotides matching TRBD1. The CDR3 is 16 amino acids. V was clipped by 2 bases and J by 2 bases; unmatched bases: 8. Germline CDR1 and CDR2: MNHEY and SVGAGI.

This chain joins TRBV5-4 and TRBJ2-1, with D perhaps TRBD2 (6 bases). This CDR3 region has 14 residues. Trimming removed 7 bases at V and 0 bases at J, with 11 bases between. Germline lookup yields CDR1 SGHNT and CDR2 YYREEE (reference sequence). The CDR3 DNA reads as TGTGCCAGCCAGGAGGGCCCCTCCTACAATGAGCAGTTCTTC. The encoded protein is CASQEGPSYNEQFF.

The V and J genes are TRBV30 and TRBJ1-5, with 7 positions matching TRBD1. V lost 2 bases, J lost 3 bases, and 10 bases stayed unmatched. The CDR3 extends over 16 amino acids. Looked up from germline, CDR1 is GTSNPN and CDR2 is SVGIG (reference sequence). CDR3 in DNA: TGTGCCTGGAGTTCAAGACAGGGTCTTTTCAATCAGCCCCAGCATTTT. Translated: CAWSSRQGLFNQPQHF.

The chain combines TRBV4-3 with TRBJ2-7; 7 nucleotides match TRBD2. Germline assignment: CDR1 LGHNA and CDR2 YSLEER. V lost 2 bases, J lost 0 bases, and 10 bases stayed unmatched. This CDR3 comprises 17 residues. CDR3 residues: CASSQTVSGGSSYEQYF. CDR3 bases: TGCGCCAGCAGCCAAACGGTGTCGGGCGGGAGCTCCTACGAGCAGTACTTC.

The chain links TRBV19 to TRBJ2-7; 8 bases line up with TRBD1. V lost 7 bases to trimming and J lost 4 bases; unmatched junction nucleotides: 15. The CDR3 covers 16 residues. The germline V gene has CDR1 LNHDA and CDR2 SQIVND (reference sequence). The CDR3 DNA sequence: TGTGCCAGTACCAAGTCCAGCAGGACAGGGAAATACGAGCAGTACTTC. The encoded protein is CASTKSSRTGKYEQYF.